The 11 T cell receptor beta chains below come from one sample, sequenced in a study of shared clonotypes between healthy human individuals. Sequencing used immunoSEQ multiplex PCR; TCRdb keeps in-frame clones, though not all of them. Of 780,000 or so clones in the sample, approximately 77% were seen once. The sample comprised memory CD4+ T cells sorted from blood. Subset meaning: CD45RA-negative fraction. These receptor sequences come from a young woman in good health.

In regard to this clone: A single base separates this from a much larger clone, so it may be a read error. Other nucleotide sequences from this sample produce the same CDR3. V is TRBV5-1 and J is TRBJ2-1, with D perhaps TRBD2 (5 bases). This CDR3 contains 15 residues. Trimming cost V 1 base and J 1 base, with 9 bases left between them. Germline V gives CDR1 SGHRS, CDR2 YFSETQ. The chain's CDR3 is CASSLSSGSYNEQFF. CDR3 in DNA: TGCGCCAGCAGCTTGTCCAGCGGATCCTACAATGAGCAGTTCTTC.

The table lists this clone with a count of one. The chain joins TRBV28 to TRBJ1-1, with D unclear. CDR3 length equals 15 residues. In germline, CDR1 is MDHEN, CDR2 SYDVKM. V lost 3 bases and J 1 base, leaving 12 bases between the germline ends. Written as DNA, the CDR3 is TGTGCCAGCAGTTTGCACCGACCTGCGAACACTGAAGCTTTCTTT. Translation gives CASSLHRPANTEAFF.

This clone was observed a few times. The chain carries TRBV7-9 and TRBJ2-3; no firm D call. Germline CDR1 is SEHNR and CDR2 is FQNEAQ (reference sequence). CDR3 length equals 14 residues. The V end lost 5 bases, the J end lost 7 bases, and 16 bases lay between the germline ends. The CDR3 loop is CASSPQHDGNTQYF. The CDR3 DNA follows: TGTGCCAGCAGCCCGCAACATGACGGCAATACGCAGTATTTT. The whole variable domain, filled in from reference TRBV7-9 and TRBJ2-3, reads DTGVSQNPRHKITKRGQNVTFRCDPISEHNRLYWYRQTLGQGPEFLTYFQNEAQLEKSRLLSDRFSAERPKGSFSTLEIQRTEQGDSAMYLCASSPQHDGNTQYFGPGTRLTVL.

The CDR3 region has the DNA TGTGCTAGTGGTTTGGTAGTTGGACGGGAGAGGGTGACCCAGTACTTC. Its translation: CASGLVVGRERVTQYF. The chain couples TRBV12-5 to TRBJ2-5; maybe TRBD2 (6 bases). Trimming took 0 bases from V and 7 from J, leaving 18 bases between them. The germline gives CDR1 LGHNT, CDR2 FRNRAP. This CDR3 has 16 residues.

A remark on this clone: Additional DNA sequences in this sample encode the identical CDR3. V is TRBV5-1 and J is TRBJ2-7; 7 bases match TRBD2. This CDR3 spans 14 amino acids. The germline gives CDR1 SGHRS, CDR2 YFSETQ. Germline trimming cut 4 bases from V and 1 base from J; bases unmatched to any gene: 5. The DNA for the CDR3 is TGCGCCAGCAGCCTGGGCGGGGGTTCCTACGAGCAGTACTTC. This codes for CASSLGGGSYEQYF.

This clone came up a few times. This chain uses TRBV27 with TRBJ2-1, with D perhaps matching TRBD2 (6 bases). The CDR3 runs to 12 residues. The germline gives CDR1 MNHEY, CDR2 SMNVEV (reference sequence). The V gene lost 2 bases and the J gene lost 8 bases, with 7 bases spanning the gap. The CDR3 here is CASSLGGHEQFF. Written as DNA, the CDR3 is TGTGCCAGCAGTTTAGGAGGGCATGAGCAGTTCTTC.

The chain carries TRBV5-1 and TRBJ1-2, with D possibly being TRBD1 (5 bases). The V gene lost 0 bases and the J gene lost 8 bases, with 17 bases spanning the gap. The germline CDR1 and CDR2 sequences are SGHRS and YFSETQ. This CDR3 has 15 residues. The CDR3 here is CASSLGNQGPSGYTF. The DNA of the CDR3 is TGCGCCAGCAGCTTGGGGAACCAGGGCCCCTCCGGCTACACCTTC.

The rearrangement joins TRBV10-3 to TRBJ1-4, with D possibly matching TRBD1 (6 bases). CDR1 is ENHRY, CDR2 SYGVKD, per germline. The CDR3 extends over 15 amino acids. V lost 3 bases to trimming and J lost 8 bases, with 16 bases between them. CDR3 sequence reads: CAISEGGANGEKLFF. Written as DNA, the CDR3 is TGTGCCATCAGTGAAGGGGGGGCAAATGGCGAAAAACTGTTTTTT.

The chain uses TRBV18 and TRBJ2-7, with 11 bases fitting TRBD2. V lost 4 bases and J lost 2; bases outside the gene matches: 7. Per germline, CDR1 KGHSH and CDR2 LQKENI. The CDR3 length is 16 residues. The CDR3 DNA reads TGTGCCAGCTCACTTACTGGGACTAGCGGCACCTACGAGCAGTACTTC. It specifies CASSLTGTSGTYEQYF.

V is TRBV5-4 and J is TRBJ2-7, with 9 bases aligning to TRBD2. The ends lost 4 bases at V and 1 base at J; junction bases unmatched: 9. The V gene's germline CDR1 is SGHNT and CDR2 YYREEE (reference sequence). This CDR3 contains 16 residues. This CDR3 reads CASSMVAGVGSYEQYF. The CDR3 region has the DNA TGTGCCAGCAGCATGGTAGCGGGAGTGGGTTCCTACGAGCAGTACTTC.

This clone was found once. The V call is TRBV11-2, the J call TRBJ1-3; no definite D call. Per the germline V gene, CDR1 is SGHAT and CDR2 is FQNNGV. The CDR3 is 16 amino acids. Between the trimmed V and J ends, which lost 2 bases and 4 bases, there was a span of 15 bases. CDR3 region: CASSLNLAQGGNTIYF. The CDR3 DNA reads as TGTGCCAGCAGCTTAAATCTGGCACAAGGGGGAAACACCATATATTTT.